This record covers a single T cell receptor beta chain. V was clipped by 6 bases and J by 3 bases, with 26 bases between them. The germline V gene encodes CDR1 MNHEY and CDR2 SMNVEV (reference sequence). The CDR3 runs 18 residues. In the original processing: How many nucleated cells were present was estimated from reference gene primer amplification. Assay: immunoSEQ multiplex PCR; the TCRdb copy retains only in-frame clones and omits some. V, J and clone size are taken as reported in that table, and D and trimming were inferred from the DNA itself. The sample comprises about 80,000 clones, 78% of which are singletons, and roughly 15% rests with the top ten. The sample originates from a study of blood T cell repertoires in COVID-19. About the study: The United States, Italy and Spain supplied acute and convalescent COVID-19 samples. Sample material is recorded as cDNA or gDNA derived from T cells, B-cell-depleted T cells, or PBMCs.

The TCR was taken from a human donor in a cohort sampled during active COVID-19. V usage is TRBV27 and J usage is TRBJ1-1, with a tentative D call TRBD1 (6 bases). The sequenced sample consisted of peripheral blood. CDR3 sequence reads: CASRPTLGATLRDTEAFF. CDR3 coding DNA: TGTGCCAGCAGGCCCACTCTGGGGGCAACCCTCCGTGACACTGAAGCTTTCTTT.